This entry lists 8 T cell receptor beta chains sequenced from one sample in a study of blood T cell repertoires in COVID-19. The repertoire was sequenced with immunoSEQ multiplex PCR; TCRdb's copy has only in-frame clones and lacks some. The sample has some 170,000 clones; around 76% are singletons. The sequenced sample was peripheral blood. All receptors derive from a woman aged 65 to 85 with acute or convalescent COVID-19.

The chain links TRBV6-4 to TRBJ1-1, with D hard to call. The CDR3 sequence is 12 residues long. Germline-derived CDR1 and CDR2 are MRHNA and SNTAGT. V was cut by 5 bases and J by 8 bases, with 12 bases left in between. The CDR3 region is CASSRRNPEAFF. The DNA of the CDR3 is TGTGCCAGCAGTAGGAGAAATCCAGAAGCTTTCTTT.

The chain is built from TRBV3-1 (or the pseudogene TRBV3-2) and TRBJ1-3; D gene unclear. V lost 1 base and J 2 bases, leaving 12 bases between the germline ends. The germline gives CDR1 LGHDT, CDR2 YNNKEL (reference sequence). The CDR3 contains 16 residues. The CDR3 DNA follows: TGTGCCAGCAGCCAAGGGTTTCCGGGAACTGGAAACACCATATATTTT. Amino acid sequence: CASSQGFPGTGNTIYF.

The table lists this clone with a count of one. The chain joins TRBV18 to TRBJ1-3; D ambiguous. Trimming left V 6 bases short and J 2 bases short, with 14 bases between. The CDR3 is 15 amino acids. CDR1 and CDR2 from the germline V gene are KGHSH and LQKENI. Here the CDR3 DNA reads TGTGCCAGCTCCCCGAACGGGAGAGCTGGAAACACCATATATTTT. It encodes CASSPNGRAGNTIYF. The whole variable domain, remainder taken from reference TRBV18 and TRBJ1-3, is NAGVMQNPRHLVRRRGQEARLRCSPMKGHSHVYWYRQLPEEGLKFMVYLQKENIIDESGMPKERFSAEFPKEGPSILRIQQVVRGDSAAYFCASSPNGRAGNTIYFGEGSWLTVV.

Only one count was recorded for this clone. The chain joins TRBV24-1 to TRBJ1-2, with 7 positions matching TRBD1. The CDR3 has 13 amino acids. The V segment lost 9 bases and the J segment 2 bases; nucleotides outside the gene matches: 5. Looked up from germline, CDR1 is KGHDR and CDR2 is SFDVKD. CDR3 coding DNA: TGTGCCACCTCGGACAGGTGGAACTATGGCTACACCTTC. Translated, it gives CATSDRWNYGYTF.

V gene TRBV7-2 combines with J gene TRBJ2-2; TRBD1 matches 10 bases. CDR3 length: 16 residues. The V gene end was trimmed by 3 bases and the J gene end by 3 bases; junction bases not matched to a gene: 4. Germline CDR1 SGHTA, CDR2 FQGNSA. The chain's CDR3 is CASSFRQGADTGELFF. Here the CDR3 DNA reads TGTGCCAGCAGCTTCCGACAGGGGGCTGACACCGGGGAGCTGTTTTTT.

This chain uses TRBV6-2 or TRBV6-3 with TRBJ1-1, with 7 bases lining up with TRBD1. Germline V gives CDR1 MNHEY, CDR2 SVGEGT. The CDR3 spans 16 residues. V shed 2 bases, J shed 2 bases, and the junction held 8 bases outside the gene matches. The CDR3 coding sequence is TGTGCCAGCAGTTACCCTCACTACAGGGGAAACACTGAAGCTTTCTTT. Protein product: CASSYPHYRGNTEAFF.

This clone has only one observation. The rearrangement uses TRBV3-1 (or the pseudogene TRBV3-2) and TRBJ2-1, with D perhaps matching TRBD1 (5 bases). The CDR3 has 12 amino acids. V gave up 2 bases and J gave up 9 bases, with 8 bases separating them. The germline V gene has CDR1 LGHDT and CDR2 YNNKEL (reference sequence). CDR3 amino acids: CASSQKGFEQFF. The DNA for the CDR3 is TGTGCCAGCAGCCAAAAGGGGTTTGAGCAGTTCTTC.

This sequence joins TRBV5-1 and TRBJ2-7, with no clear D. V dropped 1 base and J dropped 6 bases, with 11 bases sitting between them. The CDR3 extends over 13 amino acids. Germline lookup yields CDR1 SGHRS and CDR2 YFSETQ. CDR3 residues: CASSLCEECEQYF. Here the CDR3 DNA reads TGCGCCAGCAGCTTGTGCGAGGAATGCGAGCAGTACTTC. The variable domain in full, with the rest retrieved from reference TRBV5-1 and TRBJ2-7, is KAGVTQTPRYLIKTRGQQVTLSCSPISGHRSVSWYQQTPGQGLQFLFEYFSETQRNKGNFPGRFSGRQFSNSRSEMNVSTLELGDSALYLCASSLCEECEQYFGPGTRLTVT.